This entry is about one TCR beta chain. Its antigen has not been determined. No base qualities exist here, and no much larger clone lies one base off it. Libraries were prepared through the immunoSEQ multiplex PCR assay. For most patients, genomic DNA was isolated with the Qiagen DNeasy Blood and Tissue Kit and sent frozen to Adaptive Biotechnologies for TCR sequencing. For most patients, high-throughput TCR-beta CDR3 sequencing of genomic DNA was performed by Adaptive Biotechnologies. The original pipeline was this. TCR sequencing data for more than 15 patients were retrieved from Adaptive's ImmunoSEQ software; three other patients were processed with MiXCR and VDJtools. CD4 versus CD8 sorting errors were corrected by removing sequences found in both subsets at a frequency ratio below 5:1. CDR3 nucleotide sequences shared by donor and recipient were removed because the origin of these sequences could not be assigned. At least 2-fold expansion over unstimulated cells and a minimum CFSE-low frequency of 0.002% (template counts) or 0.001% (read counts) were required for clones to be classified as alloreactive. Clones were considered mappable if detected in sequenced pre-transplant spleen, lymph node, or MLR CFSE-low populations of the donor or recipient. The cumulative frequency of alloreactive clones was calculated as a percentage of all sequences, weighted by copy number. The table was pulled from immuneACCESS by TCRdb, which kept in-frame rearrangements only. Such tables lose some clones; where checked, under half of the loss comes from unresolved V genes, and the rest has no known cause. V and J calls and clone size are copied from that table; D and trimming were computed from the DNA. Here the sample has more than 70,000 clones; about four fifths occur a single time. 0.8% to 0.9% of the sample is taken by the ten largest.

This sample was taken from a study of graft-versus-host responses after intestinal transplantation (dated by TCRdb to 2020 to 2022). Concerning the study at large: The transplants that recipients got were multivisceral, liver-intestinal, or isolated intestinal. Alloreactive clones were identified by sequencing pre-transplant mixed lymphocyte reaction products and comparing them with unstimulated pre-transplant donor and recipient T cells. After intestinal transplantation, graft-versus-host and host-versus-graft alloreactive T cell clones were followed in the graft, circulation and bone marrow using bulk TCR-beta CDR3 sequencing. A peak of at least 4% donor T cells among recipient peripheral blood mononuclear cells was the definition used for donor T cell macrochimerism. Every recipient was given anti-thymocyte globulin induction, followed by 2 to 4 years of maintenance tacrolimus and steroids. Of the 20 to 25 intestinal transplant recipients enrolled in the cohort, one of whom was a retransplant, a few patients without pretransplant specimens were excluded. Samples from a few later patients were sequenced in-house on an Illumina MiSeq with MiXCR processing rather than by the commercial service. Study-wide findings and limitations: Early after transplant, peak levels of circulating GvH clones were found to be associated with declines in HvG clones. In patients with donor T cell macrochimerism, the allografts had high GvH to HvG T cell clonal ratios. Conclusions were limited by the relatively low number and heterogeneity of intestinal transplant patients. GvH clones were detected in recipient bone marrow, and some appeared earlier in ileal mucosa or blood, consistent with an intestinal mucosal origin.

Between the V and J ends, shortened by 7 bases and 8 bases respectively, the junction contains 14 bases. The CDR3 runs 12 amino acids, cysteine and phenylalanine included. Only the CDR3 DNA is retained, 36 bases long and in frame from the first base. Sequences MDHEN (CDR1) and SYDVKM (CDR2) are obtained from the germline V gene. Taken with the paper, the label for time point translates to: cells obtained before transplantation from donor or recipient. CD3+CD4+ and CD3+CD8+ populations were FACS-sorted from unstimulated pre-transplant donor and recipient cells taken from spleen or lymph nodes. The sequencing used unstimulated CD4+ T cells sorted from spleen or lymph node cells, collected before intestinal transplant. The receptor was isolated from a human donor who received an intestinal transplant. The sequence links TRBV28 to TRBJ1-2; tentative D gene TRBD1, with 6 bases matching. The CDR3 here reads CASTSWGPGYTF. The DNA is TGTGCCAGCACCTCCTGGGGGCCGGGCTACACCTTC.